One and the same sample provided the 28 T cell receptor beta chains below, sequenced in a study of T-cell memory formation after mild COVID-19. A single record per CDR3 protein comes from TCRdb applying MiXCR to the 5' RACE reads. The data contain a few hundred thousand distinct CDR3 sequences, approximately 16% of them seen just once; the ten biggest clones take up 20% to 25%. Sequencing was done on a sample of PBMCs or a T cell subset sorted from them (not recorded which). The receptors originated from a man younger than 30 who had mild COVID-19 (a few samples of this study predate the infection). Cell type and time point are not known.

In its sample, this clonotype was seen a few times. CDR3 nucleotides: TGTGCCAGCAGTCCCCGGAGGGGGCCACAGTACGTC. The encoded protein is CASSPRRGPQYV. The chain combines TRBV28 with TRBJ2-7; tentative D call: TRBD1 (7 bases). From germline, CDR1 is MDHEN and CDR2 SYDVKM. The ends were cut back, 5 bases at V and 10 bases at J, with 15 bases in the middle. This CDR3 contains 12 residues.

This clonotype appeared a single time. The chain combines TRBV27 with TRBJ1-5, with D tentatively TRBD1 (5 bases). Germline values: CDR1 MNHEY, CDR2 SMNVEV (reference sequence). This CDR3 region has 13 residues. V lost 4 bases and J 7 bases, leaving 11 bases between the germline ends. The CDR3 loop is CASSSRWDQPQHF. CDR3 sequence (DNA): TGTGCCAGCAGTTCCCGGTGGGACCAGCCCCAGCATTTT.

The chain couples TRBV20-1 to TRBJ2-1, with 7 bases lining up with TRBD1. The CDR3 is 14 residues long. V shed 6 bases, J shed 0 bases, and the junction held 5 bases outside the gene matches. Germline-derived CDR1 and CDR2 are DFQATT and SNEGSKA (reference sequence). The CDR3 spells CSADTGDSYNEQFF. CDR3 sequence (DNA): TGCAGTGCCGATACAGGGGACTCCTACAATGAGCAGTTCTTC.

The chain uses TRBV11-2 and TRBJ1-2; D call uncertain. Trimming removed 4 bases from V and 2 bases from J, with 14 bases in between. This CDR3 spans 15 amino acids. Per germline, CDR1 SGHAT and CDR2 FQNNGV. The CDR3 loop reads CASSSRSGGNYGYTF. Written as DNA, the CDR3 is TGTGCCAGCAGCTCCCGATCGGGAGGAAACTATGGCTACACCTTC.

This clonotype was seen a handful of times. This chain connects TRBV4-3 to TRBJ2-2, with D tentatively TRBD2 (5 bases). Germline CDR1 reads LGHNA; CDR2 reads YSLEER. V lost 7 bases to trimming and J lost 6 bases, with 21 bases between them. The CDR3 has 16 residues. The CDR3 spells CASTVAQRVGAGELFF. CDR3 nucleotides: TGCGCCAGCACCGTCGCACAACGAGTGGGAGCCGGGGAGCTGTTTTTT.

The chain employs TRBV7-8 and TRBJ2-7; 9 nucleotides line up with TRBD1. V was clipped by 6 bases and J by 1 base; unmatched bases: 4. The CDR3 sequence is 14 residues long. CDR1 and CDR2 (germline): SGHVS, FQNEAQ. DNA for the CDR3: TGTGCCAGCAGACCCGGACAGGGGTCCTACGAGCAGTACTTC. As protein: CASRPGQGSYEQYF.

This chain uses TRBV7-6 with TRBJ1-6; D gene unclear. Germline CDR1 and CDR2: SGHVS and FNYEAQ. This CDR3 has 17 amino acids. The ends were cut back, 0 bases at V and 9 bases at J, with 18 bases in the middle. CDR3 sequence reads: CASSLAHSGDGSSPLHF. The CDR3 nucleotides are TGTGCCAGCAGCTTAGCGCATTCCGGGGATGGGAGTTCACCCCTCCACTTT.

In its sample, this clonotype was seen a few times. The chain links TRBV20-1 to TRBJ1-1; D possibly corresponds to TRBD1 (6 bases). V was pared by 7 bases and J by 3 bases, with 24 bases between. This CDR3 is built from 16 residues. Germline V gene data show CDR1 as DFQATT and CDR2 as SNEGSKA (reference sequence). CDR3 residues: CSVRVQQGKGYTEAFF. In DNA, the CDR3 is TGCAGTGTAAGAGTGCAGCAGGGGAAAGGGTACACTGAAGCTTTCTTT.

A few counts support this clonotype. V is TRBV6-2 or TRBV6-3 and J is TRBJ2-5, with D unclear. The V end lost 6 bases, the J end lost 4 bases, and 12 bases lay between the germline ends. This CDR3 has 13 residues. Per the germline V gene, CDR1 is MNHEY and CDR2 is SVGEGT. CDR3 sequence (DNA): TGTGCCAGCAGCCCGGCCGAAGGAGAGACCCAGTACTTC. This codes for CASSPAEGETQYF.

The CDR3 is CSPRQGNTEAFF. Written as DNA, the CDR3 is TGCAGTCCCAGACAGGGGAACACTGAAGCTTTCTTT. This chain links TRBV20-1 with TRBJ1-1, with 7 bases lining up with TRBD1. The V and J ends lost 8 bases and 1 base, in that order; junction bases with no gene match: 4. Germline CDR1 reads DFQATT; CDR2 reads SNEGSKA (reference sequence). The CDR3 spans 12 residues.

The V and J genes are TRBV5-1 and TRBJ2-1; D gene unclear. V was clipped by 0 bases and J by 4 bases, with 11 bases between them. The germline gives CDR1 SGHRS, CDR2 YFSETQ. The CDR3 has 15 residues. CDR3 loop: CASSLAVLNYNEQFF. In DNA, the CDR3 is TGCGCCAGCAGCTTGGCTGTTTTAAATTACAATGAGCAGTTCTTC. The full variable domain, with the rest looked up from reference TRBV5-1 and TRBJ2-1, is KAGVTQTPRYLIKTRGQQVTLSCSPISGHRSVSWYQQTPGQGLQFLFEYFSETQRNKGNFPGRFSGRQFSNSRSEMNVSTLELGDSALYLCASSLAVLNYNEQFFGPGTRLTVL.

Details on this clonotype: A much larger clone differs from this one at a single base, so this may be a read error. The chain couples TRBV6-6 to TRBJ2-1; TRBD2 matches 7 bases. J was trimmed by 8 bases and V by 2 bases; bases with no gene match: 0. The CDR3 has 12 amino acids. Germline assignment: CDR1 MNHNY and CDR2 SVGAGI (reference sequence). The CDR3 spells CASSYGGDEQFF. DNA for the CDR3: TGTGCCAGCAGTTACGGGGGGGATGAGCAGTTCTTC.

This clonotype was found many times. The chain employs TRBV5-1 and TRBJ2-3; TRBD2 matches 12 bases. The CDR3 extends over 16 amino acids. The junction had 5 bases not matched to a gene; V was cut back by 4 bases and J by 2 bases. Germline values: CDR1 SGHRS, CDR2 YFSETQ. The CDR3 DNA sequence: TGCGCCAGCAGCCTTGGACTAGCGGGGACCACAGATACGCAGTATTTT. Translation: CASSLGLAGTTDTQYF.

This chain joins TRBV9 and TRBJ1-1; a possible D gene is TRBD1 (5 bases). The CDR3 is made up of 14 amino acids. Trimming removed 0 bases from V and 5 bases from J, with 11 bases in between. Germline V CDR1 and CDR2: SGDLS, YYNGEE. As DNA, the CDR3 is TGTGCCAGCAGCGTAGAAAGGGGTACGACTGAAGCTTTCTTT. It yields the protein CASSVERGTTEAFF.

This clonotype was seen only a few times. V and J are TRBV5-1 and TRBJ2-1; perhaps TRBD1 as D (5 bases). CDR3 size: 11 residues. Germline CDR1 is SGHRS and CDR2 is YFSETQ. V lost 0 bases and J 16 bases, leaving 11 bases between the germline ends. This CDR3 reads CASSLAKDTFF. The CDR3 DNA reads as TGCGCCAGCAGCTTGGCCAAGGACACATTCTTC.

The chain joins TRBV7-3 to TRBJ2-3; D is possibly TRBD1 (5 bases). The CDR3 loop spans 18 amino acids. The V end was cut by 1 base, the J end by 0 bases, with 17 bases between. Germline CDR1 reads SGHTA; CDR2 reads FQGTGA. The CDR3 spells CASSLSGHTFTSTDTQYF. CDR3 bases: TGTGCCAGCAGCTTAAGTGGACATACCTTCACTAGCACAGATACGCAGTATTTT.

This clonotype was observed a few times. The rearrangement joins TRBV10-3 to TRBJ1-6; D gene ambiguous. The germline CDR1 and CDR2 sequences are ENHRY and SYGVKD. V was trimmed by 7 bases and J by 8 bases, leaving 15 bases between them. The CDR3 covers 14 residues. CDR3 bases: TGTGCCATCACCACGGACCCGAGGGATTCACCCCTCCACTTT. Translated, it gives CAITTDPRDSPLHF.

This clonotype was observed a few times. The chain links TRBV5-1 to TRBJ1-2; 8 bases fit TRBD1. CDR3 length: 18 residues. The V gene's germline CDR1 is SGHRS and CDR2 YFSETQ. The trim removed 4 bases at V and 6 bases at J, leaving 20 bases unmatched. CDR3 region: CASSQQRPRGQGKNGYTF. The CDR3 DNA reads TGCGCCAGCAGCCAACAACGCCCCAGAGGACAGGGAAAAAATGGCTACACCTTC.

This chain connects TRBV5-1 to TRBJ2-5; D is perhaps TRBD1 (5 bases). Per germline, CDR1 SGHRS and CDR2 YFSETQ. The CDR3 length is 15 residues. Trimming cost V 2 bases and J 4 bases, with 15 bases left between them. The CDR3 protein is CASSFSQGVGETQYF. The DNA of the CDR3 is TGCGCCAGCAGCTTTTCTCAGGGCGTAGGAGAGACCCAGTACTTC. Full variable domain (outside the CDR3, taken from reference TRBV5-1 and TRBJ2-5): KAGVTQTPRYLIKTRGQQVTLSCSPISGHRSVSWYQQTPGQGLQFLFEYFSETQRNKGNFPGRFSGRQFSNSRSEMNVSTLELGDSALYLCASSFSQGVGETQYFGPGTRLLVL.

The genes are TRBV5-5 and TRBJ2-6; perhaps TRBD2 as D (6 bases). Germline V gives CDR1 SGHKS, CDR2 YYEKEE (reference sequence). CDR3 length: 15 residues. Trimming left V 5 bases short and J 2 bases short, with 11 bases between. CDR3 protein: CASRMGGPGANVLTF. For the CDR3, the DNA is TGTGCCAGCAGGATGGGGGGTCCTGGGGCCAACGTCCTGACTTTC.

This clonotype was seen at least ten times. The J gene is TRBJ2-3, the V gene TRBV2; tentatively, D is TRBD1 (5 bases). The V gene's germline CDR1 is SNHLY and CDR2 FYNNEI. V was trimmed by 4 bases and J by 4 bases, leaving 12 bases between them. CDR3 size: 14 residues. The CDR3: CASSVMGPADTQYF. DNA of the CDR3: TGTGCCAGCAGTGTTATGGGGCCGGCAGATACGCAGTATTTT.

A few counts support this clonotype. This sequence joins TRBV12-3 or TRBV12-4 and TRBJ2-7, with a possible D match to TRBD1 (5 bases). The ends were cut back, 3 bases at V and 2 bases at J, with 20 bases in the middle. This CDR3 is 17 amino acids long. Here the CDR3 reads CASSFSARVGVPYEQYF. Written as DNA, the CDR3 is TGTGCCAGCAGTTTTAGTGCCAGGGTTGGGGTTCCCTACGAGCAGTACTTC.

The chain joins TRBV5-1 to TRBJ2-3; TRBD1 is a possible D gene (6 bases). This CDR3 region has 15 residues. Germline CDR1 reads SGHRS; CDR2 reads YFSETQ. V gave up 4 bases and J gave up 1 base, with 13 bases separating them. The CDR3 DNA reads TGCGCCAGCAGCGGGGACACATTTGGCACAGATACGCAGTATTTT. Amino acid sequence: CASSGDTFGTDTQYF.

This clonotype came up a few times. The chain uses TRBV27 and TRBJ2-1, with 8 bases that match TRBD2. The CDR3 is 16 residues long. Germline V gene sequence: CDR1 MNHEY, CDR2 SMNVEV (reference sequence). V lost 6 bases, J lost 4 bases, and 11 bases stayed unmatched. The CDR3: CASRGRTSPQYNEQFF. The CDR3 DNA reads TGTGCCAGCAGGGGAAGGACTAGCCCCCAATACAATGAGCAGTTCTTC.

The rearrangement uses TRBV5-1 and TRBJ1-2; tentatively, D is TRBD1 (5 bases). V shed 1 base and J shed 5 bases, with 9 bases lying between them. Germline V gene data show CDR1 as SGHRS and CDR2 as YFSETQ. CDR3 length: 13 amino acids. CDR3 region: CASSLPGEYGYTF. DNA of the CDR3: TGCGCCAGCAGCTTGCCGGGGGAGTATGGCTACACCTTC.

This clonotype showed up many times. This rearrangement joins TRBV5-1 to TRBJ1-2; 9 bases are a match to TRBD1. There are 13 residues in the CDR3. V gave up 4 bases and J gave up 7 bases; unmatched junction bases: 5. Germline CDR1 SGHRS, CDR2 YFSETQ. CDR3 in amino acids: CASSEGQGGGYTF. CDR3 bases: TGCGCCAGCAGCGAGGGACAGGGCGGTGGCTACACCTTC.

V usage is TRBV20-1 and J usage is TRBJ1-3, with D possibly matching TRBD1 (5 bases). Trimming removed 1 base at V and 9 bases at J, with 7 bases between. The CDR3 is made up of 11 amino acids. The V gene's germline CDR1 is DFQATT and CDR2 SNEGSKA (reference sequence). CDR3 nucleotides: TGCAGTGCTAGAGCGCAGGGCACCATATATTTT. Encoded protein: CSARAQGTIYF.

A few counts support this clonotype. The rearrangement uses TRBV7-9 and TRBJ1-1; maybe TRBD1 (5 bases). Trimming pared 5 bases from V and 9 bases from J, leaving 19 bases between. The CDR3 covers 14 residues. Germline CDR1 and CDR2: SEHNR and FQNEAQ (reference sequence). CDR3 sequence (DNA): TGTGCCAGCAGCCCCCCTAGTGGGGCGGTACAAGCTTTCTTT. This sequence encodes CASSPPSGAVQAFF.